This T cell receptor (beta chain) was captured by sequencing in a study of T-cell reconstitution after alpha-beta-depleted transplantation in children. This clonotype was seen ten or more times. Antigen unknown. Study findings and constraints: Reportedly, only several hundred clones from non-depleted graft cells drove alpha-beta T-cell counts at about two months. T-cell counts and diversity at one year post-transplant came mainly from newly produced T cells. Where some patients showed high TCRbeta diversity at day 60, it came from recipient T cells and thymic progenitors that had survived.

It was with unique molecular identifiers that the TCRbeta library was prepared. One entry per CDR3 protein, called by TCRdb with MiXCR from the PCR reads. This sample has 670,000 or so distinct CDR3 sequences; 10% to 15% occur once, and the top ten carry 0.79%. The sequence derives from a girl aged 2-9 years with congenital amegakaryocytic thrombocytopenia, due to receive a stem cell transplant. Sequences were derived from PBMCs, sampled before TCRalphabeta/CD19-depleted stem cell transplant.

In nucleotides, the CDR3 is TGCAGTGCTACCGAGGAGAGCTCCTACAATGAGCAGTTCTTC. Its protein product is CSATEESSYNEQFF. The rearrangement uses TRBV20-1 and TRBJ2-1; D gene unclear. Germline CDR1 and CDR2: DFQATT and SNEGSKA (reference sequence). Trimming took off 4 bases at V and 0 bases at J, with 10 bases between the two ends. The CDR3 sequence is 14 residues long.